The 16 T cell receptor beta chains listed next were all sequenced from one sample in a study of regulatory T cells in long-lasting Graves disease. Time point of the sample: newly diagnosed GD, antithyroid drugs for less than 3 months. Extracted RNA from PBMCs served as the source of the TCR library. Assembly of TCR beta libraries relied on iRepertoire HTBI primers together with Arm-PCR of CDR3 regions. One entry per CDR3 protein, called by TCRdb with MiXCR from the multiplex PCR reads. This sample carries a few hundred thousand distinct CDR3 sequences, around 20% of them seen once, and the ten largest clones take approximately 15%. The sequencing used peripheral blood mononuclear cells (PBMCs), collected at new diagnosis, from a patient treated with antithyroid drugs. Receptors were obtained from a female donor with Graves disease.

This clonotype appeared many times. The chain combines TRBV3-1 with TRBJ2-1; 13 bases fit TRBD2. V shed 4 bases and J 7 bases; nucleotides not matched to a gene: 7. Germline loops: CDR1 LGHDT, CDR2 YNNKEL (reference sequence). The length of the CDR3 is 16 residues. The CDR3 region has the DNA TGTGCCAGCAGCCCAAGACGGACTAGCGGGGGTAATGAGCAGTTCTTC. Translated: CASSPRRTSGGNEQFF.

The chain uses TRBV30 and TRBJ2-1, with D hard to call. Near its end, the DNA agrees better with TRBJ2-5, so the J call may be wrong. Germline V gene data show CDR1 as GTSNPN and CDR2 as SVGIG (reference sequence). There are 12 residues in the CDR3. In nucleotides, the CDR3 is TGTGCCTGGAGTTACACCAAAGAGACCCAGTACTTC. Translation gives CAWSYTKETQYF.

This clonotype has a count of ten or more. The V and J genes are TRBV3-1 and TRBJ2-5; perhaps D is TRBD1 or TRBD2 (5 bases each). The CDR3 spans 13 residues. The V and J ends lost 4 bases and 5 bases respectively, with 11 bases between them. Germline V lookup: CDR1 LGHDT, CDR2 YNNKEL (reference sequence). The CDR3 DNA reads as TGTGCCAGCAGCCGAGGGGCGGTGGAGACCCAGTACTTC. Its protein is CASSRGAVETQYF.

As concerns this clonotype: This could be a read error, since a much larger clone is one nucleotide away. This likely comes from a read error, as the CDR3 has no conserved phenylalanine or tryptophan at its end. V and J are TRBV18 and TRBJ2-1; D is undetermined. CDR1 is KGHSH and CDR2 is LQKENI in the germline V gene. The CDR3 runs 12 residues. V gave up 3 bases and J gave up 5 bases, with 5 bases separating them. The CDR3 loop reads CASSPSDNEQFL. The DNA for the CDR3 is TGTGCCAGCTCACCCTCGGACAATGAGCAGTTCCTC.

This clonotype was detected a few times. The chain recombines TRBV19 with TRBJ2-5; TRBD1 aligns across 7 bases. The CDR3 sequence is 14 residues long. J lost 2 bases, V lost 8 bases, and 8 bases had no gene match. CDR1 is LNHDA and CDR2 is SQIVND in the germline V gene (reference sequence). The DNA of the CDR3 is TGTGCCAGTGCTGCCCGGGACAGACAAGAGACCCAGTACTTC. It is translated as CASAARDRQETQYF.

This clonotype was picked up many times. The chain has TRBV7-2 and TRBJ1-1, with TRBD1 matching 9 bases. The germline V gene encodes CDR1 SGHTA and CDR2 FQGNSA. This CDR3 is built from 13 residues. Unmatched junction bases numbered 4, after V lost 0 bases and J lost 11 bases. This CDR3 reads CASSLAGTGFAFF. CDR3 nucleotides: TGTGCCAGCAGCTTAGCCGGGACAGGGTTCGCTTTCTTT. Combining the CDR3 with reference TRBV7-2 and TRBJ1-1 gives the whole variable domain GAGVSQSPSNKVTEKGKDVELRCDPISGHTALYWYRQSLGQGLEFLIYFQGNSAPDKSGLPSDRFSAERTGGSVSTLTIQRTQQEDSAVYLCASSLAGTGFAFFGQGTRLTVV.

This clonotype was recorded many times. Because the CDR3's place on the DNA is in doubt, the DNA is left out and the CDR3 is given as listed by TCRdb. The chain recombines TRBV28 with TRBJ2-3; TRBD1, the table's D call, was not compared with the DNA. Germline V CDR1 and CDR2: MDHEN, SYDVKM. The CDR3 is made up of 17 amino acids, end residues included. The CDR3 spells CASTLFGQGARGSSWNF.

At least ten counts were recorded for this clonotype. The rearrangement joins TRBV6-1 to TRBJ2-7, with D tentatively TRBD1 (5 bases). The CDR3 consists of 13 residues. The ends were cut back, 5 bases at V and 4 bases at J, with 12 bases in the middle. Germline CDR1 reads MNHNS; CDR2 reads SASEGT. This chain's CDR3 is CASSKPQGYEQYF. The CDR3 DNA sequence: TGTGCCAGCAGTAAACCTCAGGGATACGAGCAGTACTTC.

This clonotype was recorded a few times. The chain links TRBV7-9 to TRBJ2-2; 8 positions match TRBD2. The germline V gene has CDR1 SEHNR and CDR2 FQNEAQ (reference sequence). With V trimmed by 5 bases and J by 1 base, 6 bases remained unmatched. This CDR3 contains 16 residues. The CDR3 loop reads CASSPTGGVNTGELFF. Here the CDR3 DNA reads TGTGCCAGCAGCCCGACGGGGGGGGTGAACACCGGGGAGCTGTTTTTT.

This clonotype was detected many times. J is TRBJ2-1 and V is TRBV7-3; weak D call: TRBD2 (6 bases). With 5 bases removed from V and 0 bases from J, the gap between germline ends came to 11 bases. The germline V gene encodes CDR1 SGHTA and CDR2 FQGTGA. The CDR3 spans 15 residues. DNA for the CDR3: TGTGCCAGCAGCGGCGGGACGAGCTCCTACAATGAGCAGTTCTTC. The encoded protein is CASSGGTSSYNEQFF.

This clonotype was counted at least ten times. This chain links TRBV12-5 with TRBJ2-3; no clear D gene. This CDR3 is built from 17 residues. Germline CDR1 and CDR2: LGHNT and FRNRAP. With 0 bases removed from V and 4 bases from J, the gap between germline ends came to 17 bases. CDR3 nucleotides: TGTGCTAGTGGTTTGGTACGATTCGGCAATATCCCAGATACGCAGTATTTT. This gives the protein CASGLVRFGNIPDTQYF.

This chain uses TRBV7-2 with TRBJ1-1; D uncertain. Germline CDR1 reads SGHTA; CDR2 reads FQGNSA. The CDR3 consists of 13 residues. V shed 5 bases and J shed 4 bases, with 11 bases lying between them. The CDR3 nucleotides read TGTGCCAGCAGCCAAGTTAACCCCACTGAAGCTTTCTTT. It codes for CASSQVNPTEAFF.

This clonotype was seen only a few times. This rearrangement joins TRBV11-2 to TRBJ1-2; 11 bases are a match to TRBD1. This CDR3 has 14 amino acids. Germline values: CDR1 SGHAT, CDR2 FQNNGV. Trimming removed 5 bases from V and 5 bases from J; junction bases left unmatched: 4. Written as DNA, the CDR3 is TGTGCCAGCAGCCGCGGGACAGGGGGTTATGGCTACACCTTC. This gives the protein CASSRGTGGYGYTF.

This clonotype came up many times. The gene calls are TRBV20-1 and TRBJ1-1; D perhaps matches TRBD1 (6 bases). Between the trimmed V and J ends, which lost 6 bases and 1 base, there was a span of 15 bases. The CDR3 runs to 14 residues. Germline V lookup: CDR1 DFQATT, CDR2 SNEGSKA (reference sequence). In DNA, the CDR3 is TGCAGTGCCCAGCGAGGGGGGGAGAACACTGAAGCTTTCTTT. Amino acids: CSAQRGGENTEAFF.

This clonotype has ten or more counts. V usage is TRBV5-1 and J usage is TRBJ1-5; 7 bases are shared with TRBD1. V shed 0 bases, J shed 6 bases, and the junction held 3 bases outside the gene matches. In germline, CDR1 is SGHRS, CDR2 YFSETQ. The CDR3 has 14 amino acids. CDR3 sequence: CASSLGDSLQPQHF. The CDR3 coding sequence is TGCGCCAGCAGCTTGGGGGACAGCCTTCAGCCCCAGCATTTT.

This clonotype has ten or more counts. The chain carries TRBV7-3 and TRBJ2-3, with 7 bases identical to TRBD2. Germline loops: CDR1 SGHTA, CDR2 FQGTGA. V shed 6 bases and J 6 bases; nucleotides not matched to a gene: 12. There are 15 residues in the CDR3. In DNA, the CDR3 is TGTGCCAGCAGTAAAATCGGGGGGACTACTGATACGCAGTATTTT. It is translated as CASSKIGGTTDTQYF. Combining the CDR3 with reference TRBV7-3 and TRBJ2-3 gives the whole variable domain GAGVSQTPSNKVTEKGKYVELRCDPISGHTALYWYRQSLGQGPEFLIYFQGTGAADDSGLPNDRFFAVRPEGSVSTLKIQRTERGDSAVYLCASSKIGGTTDTQYFGPGTRLTVL.